Given below is one T cell receptor beta chain in context. Trimming took 9 bases from V and 4 from J, leaving 16 bases between them. The germline CDR1 and CDR2 sequences are MNHNY and SVGAGI (reference sequence). The CDR3 spans 14 residues. This record comes from a study of blood T cell repertoires in COVID-19. Using immunoSEQ multiplex PCR, the repertoire was profiled, and TCRdb retains in-frame clones only, with some absent. The sample has a few hundred thousand clones, around 88% seen once. The rearrangement uses TRBV6-6 and TRBJ2-1; no clear D. Sequences were obtained from peripheral blood. This sequence originates from a woman between 25 and 40 years old who had recovered from COVID-19. In nucleotides, the CDR3 is TGTGCCAGTTTCGACACGGCAGGATACAATGAGCAGTTCTTC. This gives the protein CASFDTAGYNEQFF.